Given below is one T cell receptor beta chain in context. This entry belongs to a study of blood T cell repertoires in COVID-19. As for the study in general: T cells, B-cell-depleted T cells, or PBMCs provided the cDNA or gDNA that served as material.

Trimming cost V 6 bases and J 7 bases, with 18 bases left between them. The CDR3 is made up of 15 amino acids. CDR1 is LNHDA and CDR2 is SQIVND in the germline V gene (reference sequence). TCRdb's table, derived via immunoSEQ multiplex PCR, lists solely in-frame clones and lacks some. This table has roughly 200,000 clones, roughly four fifths appearing once. The gene calls are TRBV19 and TRBJ2-2; perhaps TRBD1 as D (6 bases). The receptor was derived from a man aged 45-60 years with active or convalescent COVID-19. The specimen was peripheral blood. CDR3 sequence: CASSGQLGFVGELFF. The DNA of the CDR3 is TGTGCCAGTAGCGGACAGCTGGGGTTCGTCGGGGAGCTGTTTTTT.